Listed below are T cell receptor beta chains from one sample, sequenced in a study of shared clonotypes between healthy human individuals. Repertoires were generated with immunoSEQ multiplex PCR, while TCRdb's copy carries only in-frame clones and drops some. The sample contains fewer than 1.8 million clones, 97% to 99% of which appear only once. The sample taken for sequencing was naive CD4+ T cells sorted from blood. These receptor sequences come from a man in his thirties or forties in good health. CDR3s include the opening cysteine and the closing phenylalanine or tryptophan. The order of the fields is V gene, J gene, CDR3 protein.

v_call: TRBV5-1; j_call: TRBJ2-7; cdr3_aa: CASSYNYEQYF
v_call: TRBV18; j_call: TRBJ2-3; cdr3_aa: CASSLRTSGRADTQYF
v_call: TRBV18; j_call: TRBJ2-3; cdr3_aa: CASSPPSLSTDTQYF
v_call: TRBV28; j_call: TRBJ2-7; cdr3_aa: CASRDGRPGEQYF
v_call: TRBV7-9; j_call: TRBJ1-2; cdr3_aa: CASSGRQGSYTF
v_call: TRBV5-6; j_call: TRBJ2-7; cdr3_aa: CASSPRDYYEQYF
v_call: TRBV11-2; j_call: TRBJ1-1; cdr3_aa: CASSNLALEAFF
v_call: TRBV11-3; j_call: TRBJ1-5; cdr3_aa: CASSPGQGTQPQHF
v_call: TRBV28; j_call: TRBJ1-3; cdr3_aa: CASSLFDGALGNTIYF
v_call: TRBV5-6; j_call: TRBJ2-1; cdr3_aa: CASSLEGQGINEQFF
v_call: TRBV6-5; j_call: TRBJ1-4; cdr3_aa: CASSYSKDSAPFF
v_call: TRBV19; j_call: TRBJ1-1; cdr3_aa: CASSIEVNTEAFF
v_call: TRBV4-1; j_call: TRBJ2-5; cdr3_aa: CASSQEPGGETQYF
v_call: TRBV5-1; j_call: TRBJ2-7; cdr3_aa: CASSLSGGSTYEQYF
v_call: TRBV4-1; j_call: TRBJ1-4; cdr3_aa: CASSPQGATNEKLFF
v_call: TRBV10-3; j_call: TRBJ2-2; cdr3_aa: CAIRDGQENTGELFF
v_call: TRBV11-2; j_call: TRBJ1-3; cdr3_aa: CASTLGNSGNTIYF
v_call: TRBV28; j_call: TRBJ1-5; cdr3_aa: CASNEPGNQPQHF
v_call: TRBV7-6; j_call: TRBJ2-1; cdr3_aa: CASSTRTSGSAYNEQFF
v_call: TRBV2; j_call: TRBJ2-5; cdr3_aa: CASSPKGLAGGETQYF
v_call: TRBV5-1; j_call: TRBJ1-1; cdr3_aa: CASSLHGQGQNTEAFF
v_call: TRBV5-6; j_call: TRBJ2-1; cdr3_aa: CASRETGDWEAHEQFF
v_call: TRBV2; j_call: TRBJ2-2; cdr3_aa: CASSVTQGWDNTGELFF
v_call: TRBV6-5; j_call: TRBJ1-5; cdr3_aa: CASKEGASNQPQHF
v_call: TRBV28; j_call: TRBJ2-3; cdr3_aa: CATTKGPDTQYF
v_call: TRBV27; j_call: TRBJ1-1; cdr3_aa: CASSFPGNTEAFF
v_call: TRBV5-1; j_call: TRBJ2-5; cdr3_aa: CASTSSSGQETQYF
v_call: TRBV19; j_call: TRBJ1-5; cdr3_aa: CASSIRAGPFNQPQHF
v_call: TRBV28; j_call: TRBJ1-5; cdr3_aa: CASSLLGGNQPQHF
v_call: TRBV30; j_call: TRBJ2-1; cdr3_aa: CAWSRSGSKFF
v_call: TRBV5-1; j_call: TRBJ2-7; cdr3_aa: CASSLDRDRGYEQYF
v_call: TRBV7-9; j_call: TRBJ2-7; cdr3_aa: CASSLATGTSGSEQYF
v_call: TRBV15; j_call: TRBJ2-7; cdr3_aa: CATSRDKRGYEQYF
v_call: TRBV2; j_call: TRBJ2-1; cdr3_aa: CASMAGGRGNEQFF
v_call: TRBV14; j_call: TRBJ1-1; cdr3_aa: CASSPLRGVSGAFF
v_call: TRBV18; j_call: TRBJ2-3; cdr3_aa: CASSPTGGGPDTQYF
v_call: TRBV6-5; j_call: TRBJ2-7; cdr3_aa: CASSYSGASSYEQYF
v_call: TRBV19; j_call: TRBJ1-1; cdr3_aa: CASTGNTEAFF
v_call: TRBV14; j_call: TRBJ2-3; cdr3_aa: CASSTVWGTDTQYF
v_call: TRBV9; j_call: TRBJ2-1; cdr3_aa: CASSVLAGGFDEQFF
v_call: TRBV7-2; j_call: TRBJ1-2; cdr3_aa: CASSLNNYGYTF
v_call: TRBV7-2; j_call: TRBJ2-7; cdr3_aa: CASSLEGGRRYEQYF
v_call: TRBV27; j_call: TRBJ1-5; cdr3_aa: CASSFLGQQNQPQHF
v_call: TRBV4-3; j_call: TRBJ2-7; cdr3_aa: CASSQVSGSQTYEQYF
v_call: TRBV7-3; j_call: TRBJ2-1; cdr3_aa: CASSRAGANSYNEQFF
v_call: TRBV5-4; j_call: TRBJ2-2; cdr3_aa: CASSLEGSGGSDSGELFF
v_call: TRBV28; j_call: TRBJ1-2; cdr3_aa: CASSLQGNYGYTF
v_call: TRBV4-1; j_call: TRBJ2-7; cdr3_aa: CASSQTDRDSYEQYF
v_call: TRBV5-1; j_call: TRBJ2-2; cdr3_aa: CASSLSPAGTGELFF
v_call: TRBV20-1; j_call: TRBJ2-2; cdr3_aa: CSARKTGELFF
v_call: TRBV2; j_call: TRBJ2-1; cdr3_aa: CARGLAGVGEQFF
v_call: TRBV5-1; j_call: TRBJ2-5; cdr3_aa: CASSPEREGTQYF
v_call: TRBV19; j_call: TRBJ1-1; cdr3_aa: CASRDRAGNTEAFF
v_call: TRBV5-8; j_call: TRBJ2-1; cdr3_aa: CASSPDRANLNEQFF
v_call: TRBV18; j_call: TRBJ2-3; cdr3_aa: CASSPPAGVSTDTQYF
v_call: TRBV5-1; j_call: TRBJ2-7; cdr3_aa: CASSSAGTNEQYF
v_call: TRBV6-6; j_call: TRBJ2-3; cdr3_aa: CASSQGQGDTQYF
v_call: TRBV10-1; j_call: TRBJ2-1; cdr3_aa: CASQKEKGASIRQFF
v_call: TRBV19; j_call: TRBJ2-7; cdr3_aa: CASSITRVYSYEQYF